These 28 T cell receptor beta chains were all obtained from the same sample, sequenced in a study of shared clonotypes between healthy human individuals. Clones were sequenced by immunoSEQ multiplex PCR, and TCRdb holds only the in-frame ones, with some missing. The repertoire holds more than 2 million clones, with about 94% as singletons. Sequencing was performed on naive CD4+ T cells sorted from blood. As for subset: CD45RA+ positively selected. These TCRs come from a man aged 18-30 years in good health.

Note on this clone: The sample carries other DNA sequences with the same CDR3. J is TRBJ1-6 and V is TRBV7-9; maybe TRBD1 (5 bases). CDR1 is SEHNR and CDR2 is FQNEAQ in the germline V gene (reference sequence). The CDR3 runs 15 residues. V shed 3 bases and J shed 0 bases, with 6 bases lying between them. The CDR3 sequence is CASSLGTSYNSPLHF. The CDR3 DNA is TGTGCCAGCAGCTTGGGGACCTCCTATAATTCACCCCTCCACTTT.

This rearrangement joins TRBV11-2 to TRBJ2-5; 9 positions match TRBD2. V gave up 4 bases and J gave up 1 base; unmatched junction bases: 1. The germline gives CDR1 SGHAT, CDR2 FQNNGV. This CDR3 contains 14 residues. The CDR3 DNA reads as TGTGCCAGCAGCTGGGGACTAGCCCAAGAGACCCAGTACTTC. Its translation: CASSWGLAQETQYF. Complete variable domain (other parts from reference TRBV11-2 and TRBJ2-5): EAGVAQSPRYKIIEKRQSVAFWCNPISGHATLYWYQQILGQGPKLLIQFQNNGVVDDSQLPKDRFSAERLKGVDSTLKIQPAKLEDSAVYLCASSWGLAQETQYFGPGTRLLVL.

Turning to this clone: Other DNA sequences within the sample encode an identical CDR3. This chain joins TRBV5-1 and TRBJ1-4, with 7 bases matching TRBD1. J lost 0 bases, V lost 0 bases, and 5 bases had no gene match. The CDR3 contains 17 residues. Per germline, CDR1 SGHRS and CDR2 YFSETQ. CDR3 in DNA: TGCGCCAGCAGCTTGGGGGGACAGACAGCAACTAATGAAAAACTGTTTTTT. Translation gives CASSLGGQTATNEKLFF.

CDR3 amino acids: CASSSHRGGNSPLHF. The DNA of the CDR3 is TGTGCCAGCTCATCGCACAGGGGAGGTAATTCACCCCTCCACTTT. The J gene is TRBJ1-6, the V gene TRBV18; 7 nucleotides agree with TRBD1. Germline CDR1 KGHSH, CDR2 LQKENI. This CDR3 has 15 residues. Trimming at V came to 5 bases and at J to 6 bases, leaving 7 bases not matched to a gene.

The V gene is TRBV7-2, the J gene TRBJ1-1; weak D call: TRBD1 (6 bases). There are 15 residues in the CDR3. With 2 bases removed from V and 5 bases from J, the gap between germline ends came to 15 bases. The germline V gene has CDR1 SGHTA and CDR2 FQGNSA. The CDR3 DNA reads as TGTGCCAGCAGCTTAATGGGGGCTGCGGGAACTGAAGCTTTCTTT. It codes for CASSLMGAAGTEAFF.

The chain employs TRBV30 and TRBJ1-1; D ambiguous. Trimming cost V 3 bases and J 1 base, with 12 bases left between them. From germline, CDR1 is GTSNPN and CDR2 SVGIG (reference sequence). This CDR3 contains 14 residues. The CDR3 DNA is TGTGCCTGGAGCACCGACGGACGGAACACTGAAGCTTTCTTT. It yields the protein CAWSTDGRNTEAFF.

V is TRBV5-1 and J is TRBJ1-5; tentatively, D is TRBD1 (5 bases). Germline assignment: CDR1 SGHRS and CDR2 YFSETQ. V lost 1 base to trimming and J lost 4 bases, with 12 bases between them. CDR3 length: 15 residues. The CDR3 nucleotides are TGCGCCAGCAGCTTGTCGTCAGGGCTAAATCAGCCCCAGCATTTT. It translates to CASSLSSGLNQPQHF.

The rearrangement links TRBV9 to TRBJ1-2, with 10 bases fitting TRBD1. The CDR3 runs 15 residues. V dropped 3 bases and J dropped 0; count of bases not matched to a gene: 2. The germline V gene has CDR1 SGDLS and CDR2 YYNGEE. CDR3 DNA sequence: TGTGCCAGCAGCGGGACAGGGGGGCCTAACTATGGCTACACCTTC. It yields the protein CASSGTGGPNYGYTF.

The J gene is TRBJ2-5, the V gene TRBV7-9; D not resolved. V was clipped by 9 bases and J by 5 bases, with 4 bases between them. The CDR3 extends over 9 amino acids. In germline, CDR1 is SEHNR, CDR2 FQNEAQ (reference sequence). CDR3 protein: CASGETQYF. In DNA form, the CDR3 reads TGTGCCAGTGGGGAGACCCAGTACTTC.

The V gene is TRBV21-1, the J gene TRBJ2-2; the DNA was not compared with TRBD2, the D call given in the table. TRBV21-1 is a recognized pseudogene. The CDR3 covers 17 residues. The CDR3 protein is CASSPRGRGGNTGELFF. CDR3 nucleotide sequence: TGTGCCAGCAGCCCCCGCGGAAGGGGAGGGAACACCGGGGAGCTGTTTTTT.

Here the CDR3 DNA reads TGCAGCGTCGCCGGGACAGTGAACATTGCTGAAGCTTTCTTT. Its protein is CSVAGTVNIAEAFF. This sequence joins TRBV29-1 and TRBJ1-1; 7 bases line up with TRBD1. With 6 bases clipped from V and 6 bases from J, the junction kept 13 bases outside the gene matches. Germline CDR1 reads SQVTM; CDR2 reads ANQGSEA. The CDR3 consists of 14 residues.

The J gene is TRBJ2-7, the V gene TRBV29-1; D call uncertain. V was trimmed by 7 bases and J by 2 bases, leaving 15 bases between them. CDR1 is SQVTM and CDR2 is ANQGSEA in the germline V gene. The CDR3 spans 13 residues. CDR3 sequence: CSALSIDPYEQYF. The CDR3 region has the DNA TGCAGCGCGTTGTCGATAGATCCCTACGAGCAGTACTTC.

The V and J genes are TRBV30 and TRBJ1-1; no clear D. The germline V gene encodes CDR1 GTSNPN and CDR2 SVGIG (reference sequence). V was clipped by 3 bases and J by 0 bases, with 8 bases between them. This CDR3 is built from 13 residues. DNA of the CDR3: TGTGCCTGGAGGGATGCCTTGAACACTGAAGCTTTCTTT. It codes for CAWRDALNTEAFF.

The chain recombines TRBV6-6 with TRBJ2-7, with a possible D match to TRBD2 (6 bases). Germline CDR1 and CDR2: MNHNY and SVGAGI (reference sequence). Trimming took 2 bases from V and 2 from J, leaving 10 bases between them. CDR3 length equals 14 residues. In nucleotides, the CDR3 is TGTGCCAGCAGTTACCTCGGGGGAACCTACGAGCAGTACTTC. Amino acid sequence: CASSYLGGTYEQYF.

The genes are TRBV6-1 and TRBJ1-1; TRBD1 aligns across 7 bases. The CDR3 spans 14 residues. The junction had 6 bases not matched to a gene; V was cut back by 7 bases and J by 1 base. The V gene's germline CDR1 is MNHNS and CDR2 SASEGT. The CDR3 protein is CASTRDRPNTEAFF. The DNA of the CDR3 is TGTGCCAGCACCCGGGACAGACCGAACACTGAAGCTTTCTTT.

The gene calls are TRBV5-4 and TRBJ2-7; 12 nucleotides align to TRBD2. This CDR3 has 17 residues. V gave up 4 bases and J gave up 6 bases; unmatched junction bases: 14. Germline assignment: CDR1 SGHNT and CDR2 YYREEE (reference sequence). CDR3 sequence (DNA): TGTGCCAGCAGCCCCCGGACTAGCGGGACTGGAGCCTCCGAGCAGTACTTC. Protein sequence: CASSPRTSGTGASEQYF. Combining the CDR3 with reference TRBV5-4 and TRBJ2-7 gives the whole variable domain ETGVTQSPTHLIKTRGQQVTLRCSSQSGHNTVSWYQQALGQGPQFIFQYYREEENGRGNFPPRFSGLQFPNYSSELNVNALELDDSALYLCASSPRTSGTGASEQYFGPGTRLTVT.

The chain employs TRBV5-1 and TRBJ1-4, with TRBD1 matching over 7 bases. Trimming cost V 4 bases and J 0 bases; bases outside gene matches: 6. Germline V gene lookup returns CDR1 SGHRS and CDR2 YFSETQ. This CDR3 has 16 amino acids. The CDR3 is CASSAGGTATNEKLFF. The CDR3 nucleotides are TGCGCCAGCAGCGCGGGCGGGACAGCAACTAATGAAAAACTGTTTTTT. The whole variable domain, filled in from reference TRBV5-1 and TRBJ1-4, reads KAGVTQTPRYLIKTRGQQVTLSCSPISGHRSVSWYQQTPGQGLQFLFEYFSETQRNKGNFPGRFSGRQFSNSRSEMNVSTLELGDSALYLCASSAGGTATNEKLFFGSGTQLSVL.

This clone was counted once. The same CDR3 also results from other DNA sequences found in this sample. The CDR3, as DNA: TGTGCCAGCAGCTTAGTGGAATCAACTAATGAAAAACTGTTTTTT. This encodes CASSLVESTNEKLFF. The chain couples TRBV7-9 to TRBJ1-4; D unresolved. The CDR3 totals 15 residues. The germline V gene encodes CDR1 SEHNR and CDR2 FQNEAQ (reference sequence). With 1 base removed from V and 0 bases from J, the gap between germline ends came to 6 bases.

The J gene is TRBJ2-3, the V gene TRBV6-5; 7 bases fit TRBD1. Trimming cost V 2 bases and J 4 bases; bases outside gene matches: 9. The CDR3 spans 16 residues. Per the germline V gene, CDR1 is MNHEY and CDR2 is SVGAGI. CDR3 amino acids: CASSYEGAFRADTQYF. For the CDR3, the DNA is TGTGCCAGCAGTTACGAGGGGGCGTTTAGAGCAGATACGCAGTATTTT.

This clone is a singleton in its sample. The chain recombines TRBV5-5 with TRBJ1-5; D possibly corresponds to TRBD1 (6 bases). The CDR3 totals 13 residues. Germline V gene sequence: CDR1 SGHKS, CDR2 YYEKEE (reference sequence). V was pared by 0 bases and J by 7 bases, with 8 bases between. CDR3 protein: CASSLDRVQPQHF. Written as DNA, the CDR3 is TGTGCCAGCAGCTTGGACAGGGTACAGCCCCAGCATTTT.

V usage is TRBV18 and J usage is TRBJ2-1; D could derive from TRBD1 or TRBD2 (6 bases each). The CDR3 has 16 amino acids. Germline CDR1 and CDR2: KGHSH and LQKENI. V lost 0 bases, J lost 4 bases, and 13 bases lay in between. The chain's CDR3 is CASSPPASGAYNEQFF. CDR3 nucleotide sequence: TGTGCCAGCTCACCACCGGCATCGGGGGCATACAATGAGCAGTTCTTC.

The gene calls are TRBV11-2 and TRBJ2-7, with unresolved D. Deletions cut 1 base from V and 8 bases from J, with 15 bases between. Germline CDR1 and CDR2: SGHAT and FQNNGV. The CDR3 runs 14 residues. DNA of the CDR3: TGTGCCAGCAGCTTAGTACAGAGAACTCACAAGCAGTACTTC. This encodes CASSLVQRTHKQYF.

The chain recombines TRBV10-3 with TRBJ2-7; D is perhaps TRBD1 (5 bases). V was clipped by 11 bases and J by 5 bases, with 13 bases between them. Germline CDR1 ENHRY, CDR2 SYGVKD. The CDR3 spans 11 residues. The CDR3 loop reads CASTQGHEQYF. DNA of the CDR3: TGTGCCTCTACTCAGGGCCACGAGCAGTACTTC.

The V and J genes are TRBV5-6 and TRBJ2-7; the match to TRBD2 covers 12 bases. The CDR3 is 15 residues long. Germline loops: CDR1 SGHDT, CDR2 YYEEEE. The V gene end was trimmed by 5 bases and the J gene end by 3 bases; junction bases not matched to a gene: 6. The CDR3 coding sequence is TGTGCCAGCAGTTTCCTAGCGGGGGGGTTCTACGAGCAGTACTTC. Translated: CASSFLAGGFYEQYF.

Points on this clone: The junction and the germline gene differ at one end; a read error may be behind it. CDR3 residues: CASSLVRRGLSATGTEAFF. CDR3 nucleotides: TGTGCTAGCAGCTTAGTCCGACGCGGATTGAGCGCTACGGGCACTGAAGCTTTCTTT. The V call is TRBV7-7, the J call TRBJ1-1; D remains ambiguous. The CDR3 is 19 residues long. Germline V lookup: CDR1 SSHAT, CDR2 FNYEAQ (reference sequence).

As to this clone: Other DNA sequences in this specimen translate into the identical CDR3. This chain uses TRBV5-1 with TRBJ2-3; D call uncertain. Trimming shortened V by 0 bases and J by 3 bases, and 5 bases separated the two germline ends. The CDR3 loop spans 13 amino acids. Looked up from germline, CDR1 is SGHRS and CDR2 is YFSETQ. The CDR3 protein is CASSLGSTDTQYF. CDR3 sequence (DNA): TGCGCCAGCAGCTTGGGAAGTACAGATACGCAGTATTTT. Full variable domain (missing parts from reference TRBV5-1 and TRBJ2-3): KAGVTQTPRYLIKTRGQQVTLSCSPISGHRSVSWYQQTPGQGLQFLFEYFSETQRNKGNFPGRFSGRQFSNSRSEMNVSTLELGDSALYLCASSLGSTDTQYFGPGTRLTVL.

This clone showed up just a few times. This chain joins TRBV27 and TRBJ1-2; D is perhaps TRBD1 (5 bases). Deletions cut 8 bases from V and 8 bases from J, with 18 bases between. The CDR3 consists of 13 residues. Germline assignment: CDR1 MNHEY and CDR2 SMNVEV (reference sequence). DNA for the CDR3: TGTGCCAGCGGGCCGAGGACAAATGGGGGCTACACCTTC. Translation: CASGPRTNGGYTF.

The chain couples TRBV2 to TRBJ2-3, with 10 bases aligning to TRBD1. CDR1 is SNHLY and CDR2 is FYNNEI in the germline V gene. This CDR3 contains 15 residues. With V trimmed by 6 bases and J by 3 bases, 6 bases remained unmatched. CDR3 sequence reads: CASSAGQGITDTQYF. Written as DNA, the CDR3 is TGTGCCAGCAGCGCGGGACAGGGGATAACAGATACGCAGTATTTT.